The TCR beta chain under discussion was sequenced for a study of T cells after yellow fever vaccination. The overall study: It was SMART-Seq v4 Ultra Low Input that prepared the fractions with low cell numbers.

This clonotype was found a few times. Its antigen is not identified. The length of the CDR3 is 15 residues. Germline CDR1 reads LGHNA; CDR2 reads YSLEER. V lost 5 bases and J lost 3, with 17 bases in between. Regarding the study as a whole: Abundant contaminating clonotypes from the bulk population could appear in FACS-sorted repertoires. Researchers report a weaker secondary response that nonetheless peaked faster, day 5 versus 15.

5'RACE template switching generated TCR cDNA, adding a universal primer site and UMIs. TCRdb used MiXCR to reprocess the 5' RACE reads, holding one entry per CDR3 protein. The repertoire holds hundreds of thousands of distinct CDR3 sequences, with roughly 21% as singletons. This chain joins TRBV4-3 and TRBJ2-7; D gene unclear. Material: PBMCs, obtained 15 days after the yellow fever booster vaccination. The TCR was taken from a man aged 25-45 years who received the YFV17D yellow fever vaccine. DNA of the CDR3: TGCGCCAGCAGCGAAAATAGGGATCCCCTCTACGAGCAGTACTTC. This codes for CASSENRDPLYEQYF.